This T cell receptor (beta chain) was found in a study of blood T cell repertoires in COVID-19. For the study at large: Acute-phase and convalescent COVID-19 samples originated in the United States, Italy and Spain. T cells, B-cell-depleted T cells, or PBMCs supplied cDNA or gDNA.

In the authors' methods: How many nucleated cells were present was estimated from reference gene primer amplification. Assay used: immunoSEQ multiplex PCR; TCRdb lists only in-frame clones, some missing. V and J calls and clone size are those listed in that table; D and trimming were worked out from the DNA. The profile covers about 490,000 clones, with 80% to 90% appearing a single time and approximately 2.9% taken by the ten largest. Input material: peripheral blood. This receptor was identified in a human donor in a cohort sampled during active COVID-19.

The CDR3 nucleotides are TGTGCCAGCAGCTTAACGGGACAACAAGCTTTCTTT. Protein: CASSLTGQQAFF. The V and J genes are TRBV7-3 and TRBJ1-1, with D possibly being TRBD1 (6 bases). The germline V and J ends were trimmed by 0 bases and 9 bases, with 8 bases remaining between them. Germline assignment: CDR1 SGHTA and CDR2 FQGTGA. This CDR3 is 12 amino acids long.